One sample yielded the 7 T cell receptor beta chains listed below, sequenced in a study of molecular identifiers for immune sequencing clone quantification. TCRdb re-called the PCR reads through MiXCR, storing one row per CDR3 protein. Here the sample spans under 600,000 distinct CDR3 sequences, roughly a fifth being singletons. The sequenced material came from naive CD8+ T cells from blood, with Jurkat cell RNA spiked in. Subset in this sample: FACS-sorted CD8+CD4-CCR7+CD45RA+ naive T cells. The receptor set was obtained from a human donor in good health. Some libraries in this study had Jurkat cell RNA spiked in.

This clonotype has at least ten counts. The chain carries TRBV19 and TRBJ1-5, with D hard to call. Germline-derived CDR1 and CDR2 are LNHDA and SQIVND (reference sequence). The V end lost 4 bases, the J end lost 2 bases, and 15 bases lay between the germline ends. CDR3 length: 16 amino acids. This CDR3 reads CASSTIGGLGNQPQHF. CDR3 nucleotide sequence: TGTGCCAGTAGTACGATCGGCGGTCTCGGCAATCAGCCCCAGCATTTT.

The table lists this clonotype with many counts. The chain is built from TRBV6-2 or TRBV6-3 and TRBJ2-7; D is undetermined. The CDR3 consists of 14 residues. Germline lookup yields CDR1 MNHEY and CDR2 SVGEGT. The V end lost 7 bases, the J end lost 5 bases, and 18 bases lay between the germline ends. DNA of the CDR3: TGTGCCAGCACCCTGGACCCATTCGGGCACGAGCAGTACTTC. It codes for CASTLDPFGHEQYF.

Many counts were recorded for this clonotype. The CDR3 loop reads CASSQSGVSTDTQYF. In nucleotides, the CDR3 is TGCGCCAGCAGTCAATCTGGGGTCAGCACAGATACGCAGTATTTT. V is TRBV23-1 and J is TRBJ2-3, with no clear D. TRBV23-1 is flagged as an ORF with uncertain function. CDR3 length: 15 amino acids. With 0 bases removed from V and 0 bases from J, the gap between germline ends came to 7 bases.

This clonotype was picked up many times. The gene calls are TRBV5-8 and TRBJ2-7; D is unclear. Germline V gives CDR1 SGHTS, CDR2 YDEGEE. Between the trimmed V and J ends, which lost 1 base and 7 bases, there was a span of 18 bases. CDR3 length: 15 residues. CDR3: CASSLSPSPPREQYF. The CDR3 DNA sequence: TGTGCCAGCAGCTTGAGTCCCAGCCCTCCTCGGGAGCAGTACTTC.

In the case of this clonotype: At one boundary the junction diverges from the germline segment, which might be a read error. The CDR3 coding sequence is TGTGCCGGCAGCTTTTCGACATCCATGAACACTGAAGCTTTCTTT. Protein sequence: CAGSFSTSMNTEAFF. The chain links TRBV7-6 to TRBJ1-1; D is unclear. The CDR3 has 15 residues. CDR1 SGHVS and CDR2 FNYEAQ come from the germline V gene.

This clonotype occurred a few times. V gene TRBV5-4 combines with J gene TRBJ2-7; D is ambiguous. This CDR3 comprises 15 residues. Trimming shortened V by 0 bases and J by 0 bases, and 10 bases separated the two germline ends. The germline V gene encodes CDR1 SGHNT and CDR2 YYREEE (reference sequence). The CDR3 spells CASSLATAGSYEQYF. CDR3 nucleotides: TGTGCCAGCAGCTTGGCCACCGCAGGCTCCTACGAGCAGTACTTC.

This clonotype has more than one count but fewer than ten. This chain links TRBV6-2 or TRBV6-3 with TRBJ2-5; D remains unclear. Deletions cut 0 bases from V and 5 bases from J, with 10 bases between. In germline, CDR1 is MNHEY, CDR2 SVGEGT. The CDR3 consists of 14 residues. DNA for the CDR3: TGTGCCAGCAGTTACTCCATTGGTGGGGAGACCCAGTACTTC. It codes for CASSYSIGGETQYF.